The 6 T cell receptor beta chains below all came from one sample that was sequenced in a study of STAT5B mutations in CD4+ large granular lymphocyte leukemia (dated by TCRdb to 2021 to 2024). The method was the immunoSEQ multiplex PCR assay. In its TCRdb copy, this immuneACCESS table keeps in-frame sequences only and misses some clones. Where compared with another copy, unresolved V genes explain less than half of these, and the others have no known cause. For this sample the table gives tens of thousands of clones, of which about 76% were detected only once. The top ten hold about 0.95% of the sample. Sample: CD4+ T cells from blood buffy coats. Every receptor here comes from a human donor in good health.

This clone was observed a single time. This chain connects TRBV2 to TRBJ2-5; 9 bases are shared with TRBD1. The CDR3 consists of 15 residues. After removal of 2 bases from V and 5 bases from J, the junction contained 6 bases not matched to a gene. Germline assignment: CDR1 SNHLY and CDR2 FYNNEI. The CDR3 bases are TGTGCCAGCAGTGAAACAGGGGGCTCTTGGGAGACCCAGTACTTC. Amino acids: CASSETGGSWETQYF. Based on the CDR3 plus reference TRBV2 and TRBJ2-5, the full variable domain is EPEVTQTPSHQVTQMGQEVILRCVPISNHLYFYWYRQILGQKVEFLVSFYNNEISEKSEIFDDQFSVERPDGSNFTLKIRSTKLEDSAMYFCASSETGGSWETQYFGPGTRLLVL.

The rearrangement uses TRBV30 and TRBJ2-5; possibly TRBD2 for D (6 bases). V lost 2 bases and J lost 5, with 12 bases in between. In germline, CDR1 is GTSNPN, CDR2 SVGIG (reference sequence). CDR3 size: 13 residues. Here the CDR3 reads CAWSRRDRETQYF. As DNA, the CDR3 is TGTGCCTGGAGTAGGCGGGATCGGGAGACCCAGTACTTC.

The rearrangement joins TRBV6-1 to TRBJ2-2; 9 nucleotides match TRBD2. The ends lost 7 bases at V and 6 bases at J; junction bases unmatched: 9. The CDR3 is made up of 15 amino acids. CDR1 and CDR2 (germline): MNHNS, SASEGT. The CDR3 loop is CASTAGGLASGELFF. DNA of the CDR3: TGTGCCAGCACCGCAGGGGGACTAGCATCCGGGGAGCTGTTTTTT.

The V call is TRBV28, the J call TRBJ2-3; TRBD1 agrees at 7 bases. Trimming at V came to 6 bases and at J to 3 bases, leaving 6 bases not matched to a gene. CDR1 is MDHEN and CDR2 is SYDVKM in the germline V gene. The CDR3 consists of 14 residues. The CDR3 loop is CASSWTGLTDTQYF. CDR3 bases: TGTGCCAGCAGCTGGACAGGTCTAACAGATACGCAGTATTTT.

The chain links TRBV2 to TRBJ2-2; TRBD2 might be the D (5 bases). Trimming stripped 6 bases from V and 2 bases from J, with 16 bases between. The CDR3 has 16 amino acids. The germline CDR1 and CDR2 sequences are SNHLY and FYNNEI. CDR3 bases: TGTGCCAGCAGCATACATCCCAGGACTAACACCGGGGAGCTGTTTTTT. It codes for CASSIHPRTNTGELFF.

The chain employs TRBV9 and TRBJ2-2; 8 positions agree with TRBD2. Germline-derived CDR1 and CDR2 are SGDLS and YYNGEE. The junction had 4 bases not matched to a gene; V was cut back by 0 bases and J by 6 bases. The CDR3 contains 15 residues. CDR3 in amino acids: CASSVALSGAGELFF. CDR3 bases: TGTGCCAGCAGCGTAGCTCTTAGCGGGGCCGGGGAGCTGTTTTTT.